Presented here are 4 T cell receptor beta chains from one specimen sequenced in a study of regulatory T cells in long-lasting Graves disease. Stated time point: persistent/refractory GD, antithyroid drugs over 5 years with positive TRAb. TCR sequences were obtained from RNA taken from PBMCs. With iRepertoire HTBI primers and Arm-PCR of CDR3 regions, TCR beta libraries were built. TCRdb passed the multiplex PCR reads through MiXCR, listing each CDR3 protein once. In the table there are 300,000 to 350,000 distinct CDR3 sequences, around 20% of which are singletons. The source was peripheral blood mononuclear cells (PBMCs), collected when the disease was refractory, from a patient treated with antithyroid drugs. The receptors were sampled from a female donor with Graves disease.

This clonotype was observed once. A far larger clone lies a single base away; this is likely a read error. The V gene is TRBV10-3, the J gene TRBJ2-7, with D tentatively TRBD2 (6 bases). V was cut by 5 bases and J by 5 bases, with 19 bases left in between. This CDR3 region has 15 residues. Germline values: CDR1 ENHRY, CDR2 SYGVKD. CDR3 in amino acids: CAISLMGGAVNEQYF. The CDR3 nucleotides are TGTGCCATCAGTTTAATGGGGGGAGCAGTAAACGAGCAGTACTTC.

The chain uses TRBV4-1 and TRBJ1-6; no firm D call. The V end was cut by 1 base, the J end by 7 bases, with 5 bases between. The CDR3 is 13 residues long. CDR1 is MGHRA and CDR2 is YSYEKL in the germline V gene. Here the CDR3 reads CASSQAYNSPLHF. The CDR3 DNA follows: TGCGCCAGCAGCCAAGCGTACAATTCACCCCTCCACTTT.

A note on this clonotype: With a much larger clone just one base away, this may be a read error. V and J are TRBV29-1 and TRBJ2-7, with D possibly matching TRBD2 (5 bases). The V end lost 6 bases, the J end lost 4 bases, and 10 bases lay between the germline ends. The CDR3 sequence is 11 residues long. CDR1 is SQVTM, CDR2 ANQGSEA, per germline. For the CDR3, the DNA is TGCAGCGTCGGGATTAGTTACGAGCAGTACTTC. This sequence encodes CSVGISYEQYF.

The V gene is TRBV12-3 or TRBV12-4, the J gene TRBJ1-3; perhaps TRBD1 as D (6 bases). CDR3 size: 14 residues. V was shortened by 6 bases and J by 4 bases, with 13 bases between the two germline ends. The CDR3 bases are TGTGCCAGCAGCCCCGGGGGGGCGGGAAACACCATATATTTT. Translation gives CASSPGGAGNTIYF.